A single T cell receptor beta chain is shown here with its context. This specimen comes from a study of blood T cell repertoires in COVID-19. The wider study: Acute-phase and convalescent COVID-19 samples originated in the United States, Italy and Spain. T cells, B-cell-depleted T cells, or PBMCs provided the cDNA or gDNA that served as material.

As originally analysed: Reference gene primer amplification in the assay estimated nucleated cell counts. Assay: immunoSEQ multiplex PCR; the TCRdb copy retains only in-frame clones and omits some. V, J and clone size are taken as reported in that table, and D and trimming were inferred from the DNA itself. The sample holds about 98,000 clones, about 85% seen once. V was trimmed by 7 bases and J by 2 bases, leaving 15 bases between them. This CDR3 contains 15 residues. Germline assignment: CDR1 MNHEY and CDR2 SVGAGI. The V call is TRBV6-5, the J call TRBJ1-5; D possibly corresponds to TRBD1 (6 bases). Source material: peripheral blood. This TCR derives from a man aged 65-85 years with acute or convalescent COVID-19. The CDR3 is CASKGAAGGNQPQHF. The CDR3 DNA sequence: TGTGCCAGCAAAGGGGCGGCAGGGGGCAATCAGCCCCAGCATTTT.